The 25 T cell receptor beta chains reported below all come from one sample, sequenced in a study of blood T cell repertoires in COVID-19. Repertoires were generated with immunoSEQ multiplex PCR, while TCRdb's copy carries only in-frame clones and drops some. The sample carries some 69,000 clones, approximately 79% recorded once. Material for sequencing was peripheral blood. The source is a human donor in a cohort sampled during active COVID-19.

The CDR3 coding sequence is TGCAGCGTTGGAGATCTCGAGCAGTACTTC. This codes for CSVGDLEQYF. V gene TRBV29-1 combines with J gene TRBJ2-7; D ambiguous. This CDR3 region has 10 residues. CDR1 and CDR2 from the germline V gene are SQVTM and ANQGSEA. Trimming stripped 4 bases from V and 6 bases from J, with 7 bases between.

The J gene is TRBJ2-1, the V gene TRBV10-3, with 9 bases identical to TRBD1. Germline V gene sequence: CDR1 ENHRY, CDR2 SYGVKD. V lost 6 bases, J lost 8 bases, and 11 bases stayed unmatched. The CDR3 contains 15 residues. The CDR3 loop reads CAIRGQDRGDDEQFF. In DNA, the CDR3 is TGTGCCATCAGGGGGCAGGACAGGGGCGACGATGAGCAGTTCTTC.

The J gene is TRBJ2-1, the V gene TRBV7-2; TRBD2 agrees at 10 bases. V lost 8 bases and J lost 3; bases outside the gene matches: 13. The CDR3 is made up of 17 amino acids. Looked up from germline, CDR1 is SGHTA and CDR2 is FQGNSA. The CDR3 reads CASSVASGSARYNEQFF. Written as DNA, the CDR3 is TGTGCCAGCTCGGTAGCTAGCGGGAGTGCCCGCTACAATGAGCAGTTCTTC.

V and J are TRBV5-1 and TRBJ2-2; weak D call: TRBD2 (5 bases). V lost 6 bases and J lost 6, with 18 bases in between. CDR1 is SGHRS and CDR2 is YFSETQ in the germline V gene. The CDR3 is 15 amino acids. The CDR3 reads CASIGPGRTAGELFF. Written as DNA, the CDR3 is TGCGCCAGCATTGGCCCGGGAAGAACCGCCGGGGAGCTGTTTTTT.

This chain uses TRBV6-6 with TRBJ2-2; TRBD1 aligns across 8 bases. Per germline, CDR1 MNHNY and CDR2 SVGAGI (reference sequence). This CDR3 has 15 residues. Trimming removed 6 bases from V and 1 base from J; junction bases left unmatched: 4. The CDR3 DNA is TGTGCCAGCAGCCCAGGACAGGGGAACACCGGGGAGCTGTTTTTT. This encodes CASSPGQGNTGELFF.

A single count supports this clone. Here the CDR3 reads CAWSTGGKAGYTF. The CDR3 nucleotides are TGTGCCTGGAGTACCGGGGGGAAGGCTGGCTACACCTTC. V and J are TRBV30 and TRBJ1-2; D possibly corresponds to TRBD1 (5 bases). The V and J ends lost 2 bases and 7 bases respectively, with 14 bases between them. CDR3 length: 13 residues. Germline CDR1 reads GTSNPN; CDR2 reads SVGIG (reference sequence).

Here the CDR3 DNA reads TGTGCCAGCAGCCAAGGCAGGGTGGGAACTGAAGCTTTCTTT. Translation: CASSQGRVGTEAFF. J is TRBJ1-1 and V is TRBV3-1 (or the pseudogene TRBV3-2), with D possibly TRBD1 on 5 matching bases. This CDR3 has 14 amino acids. V lost 1 base, J lost 5 bases, and 11 bases lay in between. Germline CDR1 and CDR2: LGHDT and YNNKEL (reference sequence).

The CDR3 DNA reads TGTGCCACCAGCAGAGACAGGGATAATGAAAAACTGTTTTTT. As protein: CATSRDRDNEKLFF. This chain uses TRBV15 with TRBJ1-4, with D possibly being TRBD1 (5 bases). V lost 0 bases to trimming and J lost 4 bases, with 6 bases between them. The CDR3 totals 14 residues. Germline-derived CDR1 and CDR2 are LNHNV and YYDKDF (reference sequence).

The chain uses TRBV29-1 and TRBJ2-3, with D possibly matching TRBD2 (6 bases). The CDR3 sequence is 12 residues long. V was clipped by 4 bases and J by 6 bases, with 11 bases between them. In germline, CDR1 is SQVTM, CDR2 ANQGSEA. CDR3 amino acids: CSVGGAGDTQYF. Here the CDR3 DNA reads TGCAGCGTTGGCGGGGCAGGGGATACGCAGTATTTT.

In its sample, this clone was seen once. The CDR3 loop reads CASSGPGLAGENSYNEQFF. CDR3 bases: TGTGCCAGCAGCGGACCGGGACTAGCGGGAGAAAACTCCTACAATGAGCAGTTCTTC. This chain uses TRBV7-9 with TRBJ2-1; 14 bases are shared with TRBD2. CDR1 and CDR2 (germline): SEHNR, FQNEAQ (reference sequence). The CDR3 is made up of 19 amino acids. V shed 5 bases, J shed 0 bases, and the junction held 9 bases outside the gene matches. Supplemented by reference TRBV7-9 and TRBJ2-1, the full variable domain reads DTGVSQNPRHKITKRGQNVTFRCDPISEHNRLYWYRQTLGQGPEFLTYFQNEAQLEKSRLLSDRFSAERPKGSFSTLEIQRTEQGDSAMYLCASSGPGLAGENSYNEQFFGPGTRLTVL.

The chain is built from TRBV6-5 and TRBJ2-2; D is uncertain. The CDR3 contains 12 residues. Between the trimmed V and J ends, which lost 8 bases and 1 base, there was a span of 5 bases. CDR1 and CDR2 (germline): MNHEY, SVGAGI. The CDR3 DNA follows: TGTGCCAGCCCAGGGAACACCGGGGAGCTGTTTTTT. Protein sequence: CASPGNTGELFF.

The chain links TRBV18 to TRBJ2-7; 7 bases agree with TRBD1. The CDR3 spans 15 residues. Per the germline V gene, CDR1 is KGHSH and CDR2 is LQKENI. With 0 bases clipped from V and 6 bases from J, the junction kept 8 bases outside the gene matches. The CDR3, as DNA: TGTGCCAGCTCACCACCGAGCAGGGGGTCTTTCGAGCAGTACTTC. Its protein is CASSPPSRGSFEQYF.

This chain connects TRBV5-6 to TRBJ2-7; D is unresolved. The germline V gene has CDR1 SGHDT and CDR2 YYEEEE. The CDR3 length is 12 residues. V dropped 4 bases and J dropped 9 bases, with 14 bases sitting between them. The CDR3 is CASSPGRSGQYF. DNA for the CDR3: TGTGCCAGCAGCCCCGGCAGGTCCGGGCAGTACTTC.

V gene TRBV7-8 combines with J gene TRBJ2-1; 13 bases are a match to TRBD2. The CDR3 loop spans 16 amino acids. Per germline, CDR1 SGHVS and CDR2 FQNEAQ. V lost 3 bases and J lost 6; bases outside the gene matches: 5. The CDR3 loop is CASSFDGLAGANEQFF. The CDR3 DNA follows: TGTGCCAGCAGCTTCGACGGACTAGCGGGAGCCAATGAGCAGTTCTTC.

The genes are TRBV5-1 and TRBJ2-3, with TRBD1 matching 9 bases. The CDR3 runs to 16 residues. Losses at the gene ends were 6 bases for V and 1 base for J; bases not matched to a gene: 9. CDR1 and CDR2 from the germline V gene are SGHRS and YFSETQ. The CDR3 DNA reads as TGCGCCAGCACCATACAGGGGGCCTCGGGCACAGATACGCAGTATTTT. Its translation is CASTIQGASGTDTQYF.

This clone turned up a few times. The chain carries TRBV6-4 and TRBJ2-6; D not certain. The V gene's germline CDR1 is MRHNA and CDR2 SNTAGT. The CDR3 loop spans 15 amino acids. V was pared by 0 bases and J by 1 base, with 4 bases between. The CDR3 nucleotides read TGTGCCAGCAGTGACTCGAGGTCTGGGGCCAACGTCCTGACTTTC. Amino acid sequence: CASSDSRSGANVLTF.

The rearrangement uses TRBV3-1 (or the pseudogene TRBV3-2) and TRBJ2-7; possibly TRBD1 for D (6 bases). Germline V gene sequence: CDR1 LGHDT, CDR2 YNNKEL (reference sequence). Trimming stripped 0 bases from V and 0 bases from J, with 9 bases between. The CDR3 is made up of 15 amino acids. The CDR3 loop is CASSQDWDTSYEQYF. Written as DNA, the CDR3 is TGTGCCAGCAGCCAAGATTGGGACACCTCCTACGAGCAGTACTTC.

V is TRBV19 and J is TRBJ2-1, with TRBD1 matching over 9 bases. This CDR3 is built from 13 residues. Trimming cost V 6 bases and J 4 bases; bases outside gene matches: 1. The germline V gene has CDR1 LNHDA and CDR2 SQIVND (reference sequence). The CDR3 DNA follows: TGTGCCAGTAGGACAGGGGGTTACAATGAGCAGTTCTTC. Translated: CASRTGGYNEQFF.

The V and J genes are TRBV5-6 and TRBJ2-3, with 9 nucleotides matching TRBD2. Germline V gives CDR1 SGHDT, CDR2 YYEEEE. The ends lost 4 bases at V and 6 bases at J; junction bases unmatched: 12. The length of the CDR3 is 16 residues. Here the CDR3 DNA reads TGTGCCAGCAGCCCGTGGTATAGCGGGAGTCGGGATACGCAGTATTTT. Translation: CASSPWYSGSRDTQYF.

The J gene is TRBJ1-1, the V gene TRBV29-1, with D possibly matching TRBD1 (5 bases). V shed 7 bases and J shed 0 bases, with 12 bases lying between them. The germline CDR1 and CDR2 sequences are SQVTM and ANQGSEA. The CDR3 sequence is 13 residues long. The DNA of the CDR3 is TGCAGCGCCCAGACAGATATGAACACTGAAGCTTTCTTT. It encodes CSAQTDMNTEAFF. The full variable domain, completed using reference TRBV29-1 and TRBJ1-1, is SAVISQKPSRDICQRGTSLTIQCQVDSQVTMMFWYRQQPGQSLTLIATANQGSEATYESGFVIDKFPISRPNLTFSTLTVSNMSPEDSSIYLCSAQTDMNTEAFFGQGTRLTVV.

The V call is TRBV5-8, the J call TRBJ2-1, with 13 bases aligning to TRBD2. CDR1 SGHTS and CDR2 YDEGEE come from the germline V gene. The trim removed 4 bases at V and 5 bases at J, leaving 6 bases unmatched. The CDR3 has 16 residues. In DNA, the CDR3 is TGTGCCAGCAGCCTCGGACTAGCGGGAGCTCACAATGAGCAGTTCTTC. Protein: CASSLGLAGAHNEQFF.

The DNA for the CDR3 is TGTGCCAGCAGACCGGACAGGGACTATGGCTACACCTTC. Amino acid sequence: CASRPDRDYGYTF. This chain joins TRBV6-5 and TRBJ1-2; 8 bases agree with TRBD1. J was trimmed by 3 bases and V by 6 bases; bases with no gene match: 3. The CDR3 extends over 13 amino acids. From germline, CDR1 is MNHEY and CDR2 SVGAGI.

This clone was counted between two and nine times. This chain connects TRBV28 to TRBJ2-7; 7 nucleotides line up with TRBD1. The CDR3 covers 15 residues. V lost 6 bases to trimming and J lost 5 bases; unmatched junction nucleotides: 13. From germline, CDR1 is MDHEN and CDR2 SYDVKM. CDR3 bases: TGTGCCAGCAGCCCAGAAATCATAGGGGGCAACGAGCAGTACTTC. Protein: CASSPEIIGGNEQYF.

The gene calls are TRBV12-5 and TRBJ2-3, with a weak D call TRBD1 (5 bases). V was trimmed by 1 base and J by 8 bases, leaving 7 bases between them. The CDR3 contains 12 residues. Per germline, CDR1 LGHNT and CDR2 FRNRAP. The CDR3 is CASGLDRSTQYF. The CDR3 nucleotides are TGTGCTAGTGGTTTGGACAGGTCTACGCAGTATTTT. Complete variable domain (other parts from reference TRBV12-5 and TRBJ2-3): DARVTQTPRHKVTEMGQEVTMRCQPILGHNTVFWYRQTMMQGLELLAYFRNRAPLDDSGMPKDRFSAEMPDATLATLKIQPSEPRDSAVYFCASGLDRSTQYFGPGTRLTVL.

The chain combines TRBV19 with TRBJ1-3; TRBD1 matches 7 bases. This CDR3 region has 16 residues. CDR1 and CDR2 (germline): LNHDA, SQIVND (reference sequence). J was trimmed by 0 bases and V by 4 bases; bases with no gene match: 6. The DNA of the CDR3 is TGTGCCAGTAGTACTTTCCGGGACAGCTCTGGAAACACCATATATTTT. It yields the protein CASSTFRDSSGNTIYF.